Listed below are T cell receptor beta chains from one sample, sequenced in a study of blood T cell repertoires in COVID-19. The assay was immunoSEQ multiplex PCR, and TCRdb's table has in-frame clones only and misses some. Of approximately 190,000 clones in the sample, around 83% were seen once. Sequencing input: PBMCs or T cells enriched from blood (not recorded which). The receptors were gathered from a woman in her 30s who had been exposed to COVID-19. Each CDR3 is given with its conserved first and last residue. The D gene is left open where the match is weak. Clone size, where shown, is once, few, many, or a class for clones that have expanded.

d_call j_call clone_size v_call cdr3_aa cdr3_nt
TRBD1 TRBJ1-2 - TRBV3-1/TRBV3-2 CASSQDDRGQRGYTF TGTGCCAGCAGCCAAGACGACAGGGGGCAGCGAGGCTACACCTTC
- TRBJ1-5 once TRBV19 CASRDTYSNQPQHF TGTGCCAGCCGGGATACCTATAGCAATCAGCCCCAGCATTTT
- TRBJ2-5 - TRBV7-9 CASSSADSQETQYF TGTGCCAGCAGCTCCGCTGACAGTCAAGAGACCCAGTACTTC
TRBD1 TRBJ1-3 - TRBV9 CASSRGGQGGRNTIYF TGTGCCAGCAGCAGAGGGGGACAGGGTGGGCGAAACACCATATATTTT
- TRBJ1-3 - TRBV20-1 CSARYLNTIYF TGCAGTGCTCGCTACCTAAACACCATATATTTT
- TRBJ2-7 - TRBV7-9 CASSLEADAYEQYF TGTGCCAGCAGCTTAGAGGCGGATGCCTACGAGCAGTACTTC
TRBD1 TRBJ1-1 - TRBV27 CASKGQGITEAFF TGTGCCAGCAAGGGACAGGGGATCACTGAAGCTTTCTTT
- TRBJ1-4 - TRBV7-9 CASSLGERQGFYEKLFF TGTGCCAGCAGCTTAGGGGAACGGCAGGGGTTTTATGAAAAACTGTTTTTT
TRBD1 TRBJ2-7 - TRBV19 CASSKVGQEYEQYF TGTGCCAGTAGCAAGGTTGGACAGGAATACGAGCAGTACTTC
TRBD1 TRBJ1-2 once TRBV7-2 CASSLAEGTGGIVNYGYTF TGTGCCAGCAGCTTAGCCGAAGGGACAGGGGGCATAGTTAACTATGGCTACACCTTC
TRBD2 TRBJ2-5 - TRBV27 CASSLPPREGPNQETQYF TGTGCCAGCAGCCTACCCCCCCGGGAGGGTCCAAACCAAGAGACCCAGTACTTC
TRBD1 TRBJ2-7 - TRBV5-6 CASTPVSGGNEQYF TGTGCCAGCACCCCGGTTTCAGGGGGCAACGAGCAGTACTTC
- TRBJ2-5 - TRBV19 CASSIIAFGLDEETQYF TGTGCCAGTAGTATAATAGCCTTCGGACTTGACGAAGAGACCCAGTACTTC
- TRBJ1-6 - TRBV7-2 CASSLALTDGQMNSPLHF TGTGCCAGCAGCTTAGCGCTTACAGACGGACAAATGAATTCACCCCTCCACTTT
TRBD2 TRBJ2-3 - TRBV5-1 CASSLSGGARDTQYF TGCGCCAGCAGTCTTAGCGGGGGGGCCCGAGATACGCAGTATTTT
- TRBJ2-1 - TRBV7-9 CASSPKGALSYNEQFF TGTGCCAGCAGCCCCAAGGGAGCGTTATCCTACAATGAGCAGTTCTTC
TRBD1 TRBJ1-1 - TRBV6-5 CASSWGPDRGQAEAFF TGTGCCAGCAGTTGGGGCCCCGACAGGGGGCAGGCTGAAGCTTTCTTT
- TRBJ1-5 many TRBV19 CASSRTGDNQPQHF TGTGCCAGTAGTCGGACGGGGGACAATCAGCCCCAGCATTTT
TRBD1 TRBJ1-1 - TRBV19 CASSLQGKGAEAFF TGTGCCAGTAGTTTACAGGGGAAGGGCGCTGAAGCTTTCTTT
- TRBJ2-3 - TRBV5-1 CASSLFMTDTQYF TGCGCCAGCAGCTTGTTTATGACAGATACGCAGTATTTT
- TRBJ1-4 - TRBV6-5 CASSYSTAATNEKLFF TGTGCCAGCAGTTACTCGACTGCAGCAACTAATGAAAAACTGTTTTTT
- TRBJ2-7 few TRBV9 CASSVDLGGSSYEQYF TGTGCCAGCAGCGTAGACCTCGGGGGTAGCTCCTACGAGCAGTACTTC
- TRBJ1-1 - TRBV20-1 CSAMDSGGAFF TGCAGTGCTATGGATTCGGGGGGAGCTTTCTTT
- TRBJ2-1 - TRBV2 CATPRTEYNEQFF TGTGCCACCCCCCGGACAGAGTACAATGAGCAGTTCTTC
- TRBJ2-7 - TRBV30 CAWSVDGSYEQYF TGTGCCTGGAGTGTAGACGGGTCCTACGAGCAGTACTTC
- TRBJ1-1 - TRBV12-3/TRBV12-4 CASSLGGVTEAFF TGTGCCAGCAGTTTAGGGGGAGTCACTGAAGCTTTCTTT
- TRBJ1-5 - TRBV15 CATSRDDRRNQPQHF TGTGCCACCAGCAGAGACGACAGGCGCAATCAGCCCCAGCATTTT
TRBD1 TRBJ2-5 - TRBV28 CASSTTGTGGPKTQYF TGTGCCAGCAGTACTACCGGGACAGGGGGCCCCAAGACCCAGTACTTC
- TRBJ1-2 - TRBV3-1/TRBV3-2 CASSPQGSRGGGYTF TGTGCCAGCAGCCCCCAGGGTTCCAGGGGTGGTGGCTACACCTTC
TRBD1 TRBJ1-1 - TRBV7-9 CASSSREQGGNTEAFF TGTGCCAGCAGCTCCCGGGAGCAGGGGGGGAACACTGAAGCTTTCTTT
TRBD1 TRBJ1-1 - TRBV7-3 CASSFQGENTEAFF TGTGCCAGCAGCTTCCAGGGGGAGAACACTGAAGCTTTCTTT